This entry is about one T cell receptor beta chain. The data stem from a study of blood T cell repertoires in COVID-19. Study details: From T cells, B-cell-depleted T cells, or PBMCs came the material, which was cDNA or gDNA.

Enrolled through a virtual design, the participants were between roughly 18 and 90 years of age and came from some 26 US areas. Two negative PCRs, clearance, or symptom resolution had been documented for recovered Cohort 3 donors. Germline V gives CDR1 LGHNA, CDR2 YSLEER. The CDR3 runs to 17 residues. V dropped 0 bases and J dropped 5 bases, with 16 bases sitting between them. Sequencing used immunoSEQ multiplex PCR; TCRdb keeps in-frame clones, though not all of them. The table lists around 280,000 clones, 87% of them singletons. The receptor comes from a woman aged 40 to 50 who had recovered from COVID-19. The V gene is TRBV4-3, the J gene TRBJ2-2; tentative D call: TRBD1 (5 bases). Sequencing was carried out using PBMCs or T cells enriched from blood (not recorded which). The CDR3 DNA reads as TGCGCCAGCAGCCAAGATGACCCGGGCTGGACAACCGGGGAGCTGTTTTTT. Encoded protein: CASSQDDPGWTTGELFF.